The 17 T cell receptor beta chains below were found in one sample sequenced in a study of blood T cell repertoires in COVID-19. The data were produced by immunoSEQ multiplex PCR, yet TCRdb's version contains in-frame clones alone and is incomplete. Here the sample spans approximately 470,000 clones, approximately 86% being singletons. The sample was PBMCs or T cells enriched from blood (not recorded which). The origin of the receptors is a woman aged 18-35 years who had recovered from COVID-19.

The chain uses TRBV27 and TRBJ2-2; 16 bases fit TRBD2. V lost 3 bases to trimming and J lost 3 bases; unmatched junction nucleotides: 1. The CDR3 contains 17 residues. Germline loops: CDR1 MNHEY, CDR2 SMNVEV (reference sequence). CDR3 coding DNA: TGTGCCAGCAGTTTTGGGACTAGCGGGGGGGACACCGGGGAGCTGTTTTTT. Protein: CASSFGTSGGDTGELFF.

The chain uses TRBV5-1 and TRBJ2-3; D is unclear. Between the trimmed V and J ends, which lost 1 base and 4 bases, there was a span of 10 bases. This CDR3 has 14 amino acids. Germline V gives CDR1 SGHRS, CDR2 YFSETQ. Written as DNA, the CDR3 is TGCGCCAGCAGCTTGTTGAATCCAGCAGATACGCAGTATTTT. It specifies CASSLLNPADTQYF.

V usage is TRBV7-9 and J usage is TRBJ1-2, with D maybe TRBD1 (5 bases). CDR3 size: 14 residues. Germline values: CDR1 SEHNR, CDR2 FQNEAQ (reference sequence). V was pared by 1 base and J by 8 bases, with 14 bases between. The CDR3 sequence is CASSLVHSGVGYTF. CDR3 in DNA: TGTGCCAGCAGCTTAGTTCATTCGGGGGTCGGCTACACCTTC.

This clone was detected only once. The chain combines TRBV28 with TRBJ1-3, with 8 bases lining up with TRBD1. The ends lost 3 bases at V and 3 bases at J; junction bases unmatched: 7. The CDR3 runs to 16 residues. Germline V lookup: CDR1 MDHEN, CDR2 SYDVKM. The CDR3 sequence is CASSFQAGGDGNTIYF. CDR3 DNA: TGTGCCAGCAGTTTTCAGGCAGGGGGCGATGGAAACACCATATATTTT.

This chain uses TRBV7-3 with TRBJ2-5, with 8 bases that match TRBD2. Trimming at V came to 5 bases and at J to 1 base, leaving 6 bases not matched to a gene. The CDR3 is 15 amino acids. CDR1 is SGHTA, CDR2 FQGTGA, per germline. The CDR3 is CASSEAGGLQETQYF. DNA for the CDR3: TGTGCCAGCAGCGAGGCGGGGGGTCTCCAAGAGACCCAGTACTTC.

V and J are TRBV5-1 and TRBJ2-5, with TRBD2 matching 8 bases. V trimming: 4 bases; J trimming: 2 bases; junction bases outside the gene matches: 10. Germline V gives CDR1 SGHRS, CDR2 YFSETQ. This CDR3 is 16 amino acids long. The CDR3 DNA sequence: TGCGCCAGCAGCGAGGGAGCGGGGGACCTACAAGAGACCCAGTACTTC. Translating gives CASSEGAGDLQETQYF.

The chain joins TRBV5-6 to TRBJ1-2; 8 positions match TRBD1. CDR1 and CDR2 (germline): SGHDT, YYEEEE. Trimming took 4 bases from V and 3 from J; bases not matched to a gene: 8. This CDR3 contains 15 residues. DNA for the CDR3: TGTGCCAGCAGCCCAGGGGGCTTGTGGGACTATGGCTACACCTTC. Residues: CASSPGGLWDYGYTF.

The V call is TRBV3-1 (or the pseudogene TRBV3-2), the J call TRBJ2-5, with 8 bases aligning to TRBD2. Looked up from germline, CDR1 is LGHDT and CDR2 is YNNKEL (reference sequence). Trimming removed 5 bases from V and 2 bases from J; junction bases left unmatched: 10. The CDR3 loop spans 16 amino acids. In DNA, the CDR3 is TGTGCCAGCAGCTACAAAGGAGCGGGGGCTCAAGAGACCCAGTACTTC. Residues: CASSYKGAGAQETQYF.

The rearrangement links TRBV4-1 to TRBJ2-5; the match to TRBD2 covers 10 bases. With V trimmed by 2 bases and J by 5 bases, 11 bases remained unmatched. CDR1 is MGHRA and CDR2 is YSYEKL in the germline V gene. The CDR3 has 17 amino acids. CDR3: CASSQSQAGGERETQYF. The CDR3 region has the DNA TGCGCCAGCAGCCAATCCCAAGCGGGGGGGGAGCGGGAGACCCAGTACTTC.

V gene TRBV2 combines with J gene TRBJ2-1, with TRBD2 as a possible D gene (7 bases). The CDR3 length is 15 residues. The V gene's germline CDR1 is SNHLY and CDR2 FYNNEI. Trimming stripped 10 bases from V and 7 bases from J, with 23 bases between. CDR3 residues: CATHPTGSGGNEQFF. In DNA form, the CDR3 reads TGTGCCACCCATCCAACAGGGTCCGGGGGGAATGAGCAGTTCTTC.

CDR3 sequence: CASSPQGWETQYF. As DNA, the CDR3 is TGTGCCAGCAGCCCCCAGGGTTGGGAGACCCAGTACTTC. The J gene is TRBJ2-5, the V gene TRBV7-2; weak D call: TRBD1 (5 bases). The germline V and J ends were trimmed by 5 bases and 5 bases, with 12 bases remaining between them. CDR1 and CDR2 (germline): SGHTA, FQGNSA. This CDR3 contains 13 residues.

CDR3 loop: CASRRSNYGYTF. CDR3 DNA sequence: TGCGCCAGCAGGCGGAGCAACTATGGCTACACCTTC. J is TRBJ1-2 and V is TRBV5-1; D uncertain. Germline loops: CDR1 SGHRS, CDR2 YFSETQ. V lost 5 bases to trimming and J lost 2 bases, with 7 bases between them. The CDR3 has 12 amino acids.

The chain links TRBV12-5 to TRBJ1-1, with D possibly TRBD1 on 6 matching bases. The CDR3 is 17 amino acids. The V and J ends lost 1 base and 2 bases respectively, with 17 bases between them. Germline loops: CDR1 LGHNT, CDR2 FRNRAP. The CDR3, as DNA: TGTGCTAGTGGTTTGGAGGGGGACGGCCGTATCAACACTGAAGCTTTCTTT. As protein: CASGLEGDGRINTEAFF.

The table lists this clone with a count of one. The chain combines TRBV29-1 with TRBJ1-4; maybe TRBD1 (6 bases). Germline V gene sequence: CDR1 SQVTM, CDR2 ANQGSEA. V was trimmed by 7 bases and J by 6 bases, leaving 18 bases between them. The CDR3 runs 14 residues. CDR3 region: CSGKGPGVDEKLFF. The CDR3 bases are TGCAGCGGAAAGGGCCCAGGGGTGGATGAAAAACTGTTTTTT.

The gene calls are TRBV7-2 and TRBJ2-1, with TRBD2 matching 11 bases. Germline V gene data show CDR1 as SGHTA and CDR2 as FQGNSA. This CDR3 is 14 amino acids long. The V and J ends lost 2 bases and 8 bases, in that order; junction bases with no gene match: 2. The CDR3 DNA reads TGTGCCAGCAGCTTATATAGCGGGGGGGATGAGCAGTTCTTC. This sequence encodes CASSLYSGGDEQFF.

This chain joins TRBV12-5 and TRBJ1-6; the match to TRBD1 covers 9 bases. Looked up from germline, CDR1 is LGHNT and CDR2 is FRNRAP. J lost 3 bases, V lost 4 bases, and 4 bases had no gene match. The CDR3 extends over 16 amino acids. This CDR3 reads CASGSQGAIYNSPLHF. Here the CDR3 DNA reads TGTGCTAGTGGTTCACAGGGGGCGATCTATAATTCACCCCTCCACTTT. Using reference TRBV12-5 and TRBJ1-6 for the parts outside the CDR3, the full variable domain is DARVTQTPRHKVTEMGQEVTMRCQPILGHNTVFWYRQTMMQGLELLAYFRNRAPLDDSGMPKDRFSAEMPDATLATLKIQPSEPRDSAVYFCASGSQGAIYNSPLHFGNGTRLTVT.

The J gene is TRBJ2-7, the V gene TRBV7-9, with a possible D match to TRBD1 (6 bases). Trimming took off 10 bases at V and 0 bases at J, with 16 bases between the two ends. This CDR3 comprises 14 residues. CDR1 and CDR2 from the germline V gene are SEHNR and FQNEAQ (reference sequence). Here the CDR3 reads CATTGSGVSYEQYF. CDR3 nucleotides: TGTGCCACCACAGGGAGTGGGGTCTCCTACGAGCAGTACTTC.